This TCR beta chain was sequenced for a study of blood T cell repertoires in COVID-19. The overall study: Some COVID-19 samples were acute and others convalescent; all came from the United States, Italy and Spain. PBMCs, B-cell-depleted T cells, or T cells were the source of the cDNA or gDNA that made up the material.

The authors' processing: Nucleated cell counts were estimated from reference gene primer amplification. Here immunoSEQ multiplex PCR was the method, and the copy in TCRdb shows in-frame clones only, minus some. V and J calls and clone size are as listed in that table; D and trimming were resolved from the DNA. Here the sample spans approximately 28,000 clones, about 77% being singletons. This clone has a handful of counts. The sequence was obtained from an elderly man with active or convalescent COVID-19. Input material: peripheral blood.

This chain's CDR3 is CASSQRGGTEAFF. The CDR3 DNA sequence: TGTGCCAGCAGCCAAAGAGGGGGCACTGAAGCTTTCTTT. V is TRBV7-9 and J is TRBJ1-1, with a possible D match to TRBD1 (6 bases). Looked up from germline, CDR1 is SEHNR and CDR2 is FQNEAQ (reference sequence). This CDR3 has 13 amino acids. The V and J ends lost 5 bases and 4 bases respectively, with 11 bases between them.